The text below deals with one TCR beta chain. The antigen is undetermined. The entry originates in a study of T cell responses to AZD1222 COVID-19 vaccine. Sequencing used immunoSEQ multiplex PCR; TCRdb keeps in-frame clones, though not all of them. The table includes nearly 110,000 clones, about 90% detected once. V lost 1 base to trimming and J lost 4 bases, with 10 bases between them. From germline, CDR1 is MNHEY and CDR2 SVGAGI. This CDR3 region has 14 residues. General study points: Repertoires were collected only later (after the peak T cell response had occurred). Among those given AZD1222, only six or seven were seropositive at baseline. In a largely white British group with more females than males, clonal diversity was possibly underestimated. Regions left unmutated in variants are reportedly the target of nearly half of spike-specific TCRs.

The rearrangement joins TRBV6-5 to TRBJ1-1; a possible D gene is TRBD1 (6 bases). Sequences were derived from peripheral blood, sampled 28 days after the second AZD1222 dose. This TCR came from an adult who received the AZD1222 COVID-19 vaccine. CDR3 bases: TGTGCCAGCAGTTACTGGGGGCGCGGCACTGAAGCTTTCTTT. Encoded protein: CASSYWGRGTEAFF.